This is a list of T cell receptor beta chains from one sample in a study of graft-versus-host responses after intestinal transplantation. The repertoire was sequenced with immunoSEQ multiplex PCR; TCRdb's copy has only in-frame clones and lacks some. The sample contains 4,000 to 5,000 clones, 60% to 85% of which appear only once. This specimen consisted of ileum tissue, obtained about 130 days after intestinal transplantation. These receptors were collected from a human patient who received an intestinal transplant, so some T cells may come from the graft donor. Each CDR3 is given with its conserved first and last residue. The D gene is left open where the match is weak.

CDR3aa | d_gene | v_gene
CASSAGVPYEQYF | . | TRBV19
CASSYSGPQEQYF | . | TRBV6-6
CASTPGGLEQYF | TRBD2 | TRBV6-5
CASSTRGGLETQYF | . | TRBV25-1
CASSLGPGGYNEQFF | TRBD1 | TRBV5-1
CASGTSGGTDTQYF | TRBD2 | TRBV12-5
CASSDRDRGKLFF | TRBD1 | TRBV9
CASSGLAGGPGGELFF | TRBD2 | TRBV25-1
CATSRGRPDTQYF | TRBD2 | TRBV15
CAWSSLPRYEQYF | . | TRBV30
CASSEPDQNWERTDTQYF | . | TRBV6-1
CATSRAEGFDEQYF | . | TRBV15
CASSLSGQETQYF | . | TRBV28
CASRDRGIMYGYTF | TRBD1 | TRBV28
CASSTWTGTDTQYF | . | TRBV19
CASSFGSNEQFF | . | TRBV7-3
CASQPGGAAYEQYF | TRBD2 | TRBV19
CASSDRDTGELFF | . | TRBV6-4
CASSIGLAIDTQYF | . | TRBV19
CASSAPGYNQPQHF | . | TRBV9
CASSSGSYGYTF | . | TRBV13
CATRIPRTEAFF | . | TRBV10-3
CASSQVQGATDTQYF | TRBD1 | TRBV4-2
CASSVGSWLAGDTDTQYF | TRBD2 | TRBV9
CASSLAPPGETQYF | . | TRBV5-1
CASSEQGDTGELFF | . | TRBV6-4
CASSMTGTTYEQYF | TRBD2 | TRBV19
CASSSGLWTGRGGELFF | TRBD1 | TRBV7-6
CAWRKRGITDTQYF | . | TRBV30
CATGPGGSYNEQFF | TRBD2 | TRBV5-1
CASSLTRDRVHEQYF | TRBD1 | TRBV6-5
CASSVTSGGSNEQFF | TRBD2 | TRBV28
CASSLCFRDRGTYEQYF | TRBD1 | TRBV5-1
CASGKEGWTEAFF | . | TRBV6-5
CASSEASASTDTQYF | . | TRBV6-4
CASSDPLGEQYF | . | TRBV25-1
CATSREDSGYGSYNEQFF | . | TRBV15
CTSSPSLAGGDSYEQYF | . | TRBV1
CASSIIAGELFF | . | TRBV19
CASSLAHTYNEQFF | . | TRBV7-6
CASSWDGQETQYF | . | TRBV11-1
CASSEGGIGSYEQYF | . | TRBV2
CASSGNTYYGYTF | . | TRBV7-6
CATRTARYGYTF | . | TRBV19
CASSDLTGGSYEQYF | TRBD1 | TRBV10-2
CASSVVSLAGAHNEQFF | TRBD2 | TRBV9
CASSRNEKLFF | . | TRBV7-6
CASRVLAGGPETQYF | TRBD2 | TRBV5-4